This entry lists 25 T cell receptor beta chains sequenced from one sample in a study of T cell responses to AZD1222 COVID-19 vaccine. Profiled with immunoSEQ multiplex PCR; TCRdb holds only in-frame clones, not every one. This sample yields over 55,000 clones, of which around three quarters are seen a single time; over 3% belongs to the top ten. The source material was peripheral blood, sampled 28 days after the second AZD1222 dose. The receptors were gathered from an adult who received the AZD1222 COVID-19 vaccine.

This clone has more than one count but fewer than ten. The chain uses TRBV6-4 and TRBJ1-4, with D perhaps TRBD1 (5 bases). This CDR3 contains 13 residues. Between the trimmed V and J ends, which lost 9 bases and 7 bases, there was a span of 15 bases. CDR1 is MRHNA and CDR2 is SNTAGT in the germline V gene. CDR3 sequence (DNA): TGTGCCAGTCCAGGGACGGAGCGTGAAAAACTGTTTTTT. This codes for CASPGTEREKLFF.

J is TRBJ1-1 and V is TRBV5-4, with D possibly being TRBD1 (6 bases). Deletions cut 2 bases from V and 4 bases from J, with 15 bases between. The germline gives CDR1 SGHNT, CDR2 YYREEE (reference sequence). The CDR3 length is 15 residues. Here the CDR3 DNA reads TGTGCCAGCAGCTTCGCCACAGGGAGAATCACTGAAGCTTTCTTT. Its protein is CASSFATGRITEAFF.

The rearrangement joins TRBV19 to TRBJ1-2; D perhaps matches TRBD1 (5 bases). V lost 7 bases, J lost 9 bases, and 21 bases lay in between. The CDR3 covers 14 residues. The V gene's germline CDR1 is LNHDA and CDR2 SQIVND (reference sequence). CDR3 coding DNA: TGTGCCAGTACTCTGGGCCAGGGAATTCGGCGCTACACCTTC. This sequence encodes CASTLGQGIRRYTF.

The rearrangement links TRBV27 to TRBJ1-1; no definite D call. There are 15 residues in the CDR3. Trimming took 6 bases from V and 3 from J, leaving 17 bases between them. Looked up from germline, CDR1 is MNHEY and CDR2 is SMNVEV (reference sequence). Written as DNA, the CDR3 is TGTGCCAGCAGCCTATCCGAGTGGGGAGACACTGAAGCTTTCTTT. Translated, it gives CASSLSEWGDTEAFF.

The chain's CDR3 is CASSYLGSGSAEAFF. CDR3 coding DNA: TGTGCCAGCAGTTACTTAGGGAGCGGCTCGGCTGAAGCTTTCTTT. This chain uses TRBV6-5 with TRBJ1-1; no reliable D call. Germline CDR1 reads MNHEY; CDR2 reads SVGAGI. The V and J ends lost 1 base and 6 bases respectively, with 15 bases between them. The CDR3 contains 15 residues.

This chain joins TRBV9 and TRBJ1-5; D call uncertain. This CDR3 contains 14 residues. The V end was cut by 1 base, the J end by 0 bases, with 5 bases between. Germline V gene data show CDR1 as SGDLS and CDR2 as YYNGEE. DNA of the CDR3: TGTGCCAGCAGCGTATGGGATAGCAATCAGCCCCAGCATTTT. Translating gives CASSVWDSNQPQHF.

V and J are TRBV7-6 and TRBJ1-1; maybe TRBD1 (6 bases). Germline values: CDR1 SGHVS, CDR2 FNYEAQ. V lost 1 base and J lost 3, with 12 bases in between. This CDR3 has 15 amino acids. The CDR3 DNA is TGTGCCAGCAGCTTAGGGCAGGGGCCGGACACTGAAGCTTTCTTT. Translated, it gives CASSLGQGPDTEAFF.

The V gene is TRBV6-4, the J gene TRBJ2-1; D remains ambiguous. With 0 bases removed from V and 11 bases from J, the gap between germline ends came to 8 bases. The CDR3 extends over 12 amino acids. Germline V gene lookup returns CDR1 MRHNA and CDR2 SNTAGT. The CDR3, as DNA: TGTGCCAGCAGTGACTCTATGGGCCAGCAGTTCTTC. Its protein product is CASSDSMGQQFF.

The chain uses TRBV28 and TRBJ2-7; D is ambiguous. V lost 5 bases and J 4 bases, leaving 9 bases between the germline ends. The germline V gene encodes CDR1 MDHEN and CDR2 SYDVKM. The CDR3 contains 12 residues. In DNA form, the CDR3 reads TGTGCCAGCAGTGAGACTGAGTACGAGCAGTACTTC. Protein: CASSETEYEQYF.

The V gene is TRBV5-1, the J gene TRBJ2-5; 13 bases match TRBD2. V gave up 4 bases and J gave up 0 bases; unmatched junction bases: 3. The germline V gene has CDR1 SGHRS and CDR2 YFSETQ. The CDR3 is 16 residues long. This chain's CDR3 is CASSRGTSGDQETQYF. In DNA, the CDR3 is TGCGCCAGCAGCCGCGGGACTAGCGGGGACCAAGAGACCCAGTACTTC.

V usage is TRBV3-1 (or the pseudogene TRBV3-2) and J usage is TRBJ2-3, with 8 bases fitting TRBD1. This CDR3 comprises 15 residues. Germline V gene data show CDR1 as LGHDT and CDR2 as YNNKEL (reference sequence). J gave up 3 bases and V 4 bases, and 6 bases lay outside the gene matches. The CDR3 DNA sequence: TGTGCCAGCAGCCGAGACAGGGGAGAGACAGATACGCAGTATTTT. Encoded protein: CASSRDRGETDTQYF.

The CDR3 nucleotides are TGTGCCAGCACCCCCGGCCACTCGAACTACGAGCAGTACTTC. Its translation: CASTPGHSNYEQYF. V and J are TRBV6-5 and TRBJ2-7; D gene unclear. The V and J ends lost 7 bases and 3 bases respectively, with 16 bases between them. The CDR3 length is 14 residues. Germline CDR1 MNHEY, CDR2 SVGAGI.

This chain uses TRBV7-8 with TRBJ2-7, with 15 positions matching TRBD2. Trimming took 4 bases from V and 4 from J; bases not matched to a gene: 11. Germline-derived CDR1 and CDR2 are SGHVS and FQNEAQ. The CDR3 runs 18 residues. The CDR3 DNA reads as TGTGCCAGCAGCTCCCTACCGGGACTAGCGGGGGGCGCGTACGAGCAGTACTTC. It yields the protein CASSSLPGLAGGAYEQYF.

This chain uses TRBV7-8 with TRBJ2-7, with 7 bases matching TRBD1. V trimming: 4 bases; J trimming: 4 bases; junction bases outside the gene matches: 10. Germline V CDR1 and CDR2: SGHVS, FQNEAQ. The CDR3 is made up of 15 amino acids. CDR3 amino acids: CASSSPTRGRYEQYF. CDR3 nucleotide sequence: TGTGCCAGCAGCTCACCAACTAGGGGGCGGTACGAGCAGTACTTC.

This rearrangement joins TRBV7-2 to TRBJ2-7; D gene ambiguous. Trimming removed 5 bases from V and 0 bases from J, with 8 bases in between. The CDR3 contains 13 residues. Germline V gene sequence: CDR1 SGHTA, CDR2 FQGNSA. The CDR3 bases are TGTGCCAGCAGCGCGCCGGGCTCCTACGAGCAGTACTTC. This codes for CASSAPGSYEQYF. The full variable domain, completed using reference TRBV7-2 and TRBJ2-7, is GAGVSQSPSNKVTEKGKDVELRCDPISGHTALYWYRQSLGQGLEFLIYFQGNSAPDKSGLPSDRFSAERTGGSVSTLTIQRTQQEDSAVYLCASSAPGSYEQYFGPGTRLTVT.

This sequence joins TRBV6-6 and TRBJ1-2, with TRBD1 identical over 7 bases. CDR1 MNHNY and CDR2 SVGAGI come from the germline V gene (reference sequence). V lost 4 bases, J lost 3 bases, and 5 bases stayed unmatched. This CDR3 spans 14 amino acids. The CDR3 spells CASSFPGTDYGYTF. CDR3 nucleotide sequence: TGTGCCAGCAGTTTCCCCGGGACAGACTATGGCTACACCTTC.

The rearrangement uses TRBV27 and TRBJ2-5; possible D gene TRBD2, 5 bases. Trimming pared 2 bases from V and 7 bases from J, leaving 8 bases between. The germline CDR1 and CDR2 sequences are MNHEY and SMNVEV (reference sequence). CDR3 length: 12 amino acids. DNA for the CDR3: TGTGCCAGCAGTTTACGGGAAGGGACCCAGTACTTC. It translates to CASSLREGTQYF.

The V call is TRBV7-9, the J call TRBJ1-1; D unresolved. The germline V and J ends were trimmed by 7 bases and 4 bases, with 22 bases remaining between them. The CDR3 has 16 residues. Germline CDR1 reads SEHNR; CDR2 reads FQNEAQ (reference sequence). The CDR3 bases are TGTGCCAGCATCCTCGGGGATTTCCCACGGGTCACTGAAGCTTTCTTT. Protein: CASILGDFPRVTEAFF.

The chain has TRBV19 and TRBJ2-3, with 7 bases fitting TRBD1. The CDR3 contains 15 residues. With V trimmed by 5 bases and J by 0 bases, 5 bases remained unmatched. CDR1 and CDR2 from the germline V gene are LNHDA and SQIVND (reference sequence). The CDR3 is CASSQVTGSTDTQYF. DNA for the CDR3: TGTGCCAGTAGTCAAGTGACAGGGAGCACAGATACGCAGTATTTT.

The chain links TRBV28 to TRBJ2-2, with TRBD1 as a possible D gene (6 bases). Germline V gives CDR1 MDHEN, CDR2 SYDVKM. Trimming left V 2 bases short and J 4 bases short, with 11 bases between. This CDR3 has 15 amino acids. CDR3: CASSLGLGGTGELFF. The CDR3 DNA is TGTGCCAGCAGTTTAGGGTTAGGGGGCACCGGGGAGCTGTTTTTT.

This clone was counted a few times. The V gene is TRBV3-1 (or the pseudogene TRBV3-2), the J gene TRBJ2-5; 8 bases are a match to TRBD2. V trimming: 10 bases; J trimming: 9 bases; junction bases outside the gene matches: 22. The CDR3 is 16 residues long. Germline CDR1 LGHDT, CDR2 YNNKEL (reference sequence). This CDR3 is CATSTEGLGAHAAQYF. The CDR3 DNA reads as TGTGCCACTTCTACCGAGGGACTAGGGGCTCATGCGGCCCAGTACTTC.

This clone was detected once. The chain uses TRBV2 and TRBJ1-2, with D perhaps TRBD1 (6 bases). Germline V lookup: CDR1 SNHLY, CDR2 FYNNEI. CDR3 size: 13 residues. V was pared by 8 bases and J by 7 bases, with 17 bases between. Here the CDR3 reads CASDRALGAGYTF. The CDR3 DNA reads TGTGCCAGCGACAGAGCCCTGGGGGCTGGCTACACCTTC.

In this sample, this clone turned up a few times. V gene TRBV18 combines with J gene TRBJ2-7; 10 bases match TRBD2. V lost 5 bases to trimming and J lost 6 bases; unmatched junction nucleotides: 7. The CDR3 runs to 14 residues. Germline CDR1 reads KGHSH; CDR2 reads LQKENI. In DNA, the CDR3 is TGTGCCAGCTCAGAGTTACTAGCGGGGCGCGAGCAGTACTTC. Its protein is CASSELLAGREQYF.

This clone was counted between two and nine times. This chain links TRBV6-5 with TRBJ1-5; D remains unclear. Per the germline V gene, CDR1 is MNHEY and CDR2 is SVGAGI. The CDR3 spans 15 residues. V was cut by 6 bases and J by 1 base, with 13 bases left in between. For the CDR3, the DNA is TGTGCCAGCAGGATAAGGGTCGAGAGCAATCAGCCCCAGCATTTT. This encodes CASRIRVESNQPQHF.

This chain uses TRBV2 with TRBJ2-3; weak D call: TRBD2 (7 bases). From germline, CDR1 is SNHLY and CDR2 FYNNEI. The germline V and J ends were trimmed by 3 bases and 2 bases, with 15 bases remaining between them. This CDR3 is 16 amino acids long. The CDR3 DNA follows: TGTGCCAGCAGTGACAGCGGGGACACCGTCACAGATACGCAGTATTTT. Amino acid sequence: CASSDSGDTVTDTQYF.